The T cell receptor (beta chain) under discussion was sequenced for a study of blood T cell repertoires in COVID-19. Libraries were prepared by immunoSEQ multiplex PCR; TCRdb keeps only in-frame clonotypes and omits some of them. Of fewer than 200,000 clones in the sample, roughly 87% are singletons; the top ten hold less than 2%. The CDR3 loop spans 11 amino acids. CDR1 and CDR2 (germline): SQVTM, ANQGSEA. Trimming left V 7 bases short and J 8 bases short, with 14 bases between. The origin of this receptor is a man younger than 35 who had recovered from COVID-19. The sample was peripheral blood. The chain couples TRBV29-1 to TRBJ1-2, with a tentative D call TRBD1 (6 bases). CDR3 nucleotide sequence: TGCAGCGGTAAGGGGGAGAACGGCTACACCTTC. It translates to CSGKGENGYTF.